The 29 T cell receptor beta chains listed next were all sequenced from one sample in a study of OX40 agonist ivuxolimab in advanced cancers. Generated by immunoSEQ multiplex PCR, the TCRdb table keeps only in-frame clones and is missing some. The data contain about 99,000 clones, roughly 94% of them singletons. The specimen comprised CD4+ or CD8+ T cells sorted from blood, sampled in a trial of the OX40 agonist ivuxolimab. The source is an adult with an advanced solid tumor such as melanoma, head and neck, liver or kidney cancer.

This chain links TRBV28 with TRBJ1-1; 8 nucleotides agree with TRBD1. V lost 4 bases to trimming and J lost 4 bases; unmatched junction nucleotides: 11. This CDR3 region has 16 residues. Looked up from germline, CDR1 is MDHEN and CDR2 is SYDVKM. The CDR3 spells CASSSFRDRPITEAFF. The CDR3 nucleotides read TGTGCCAGCAGTTCTTTTAGGGACAGGCCAATCACTGAAGCTTTCTTT.

The chain employs TRBV18 and TRBJ2-7, with D possibly TRBD2 on 6 matching bases. V shed 0 bases and J shed 1 base, with 10 bases lying between them. CDR1 KGHSH and CDR2 LQKENI come from the germline V gene. This CDR3 spans 15 amino acids. CDR3 in DNA: TGTGCCAGCTCACCACCTCCCGCGGGATCCTACGAGCAGTACTTC. It yields the protein CASSPPPAGSYEQYF.

The chain employs TRBV9 and TRBJ1-3; 9 nucleotides align to TRBD1. J lost 8 bases, V lost 2 bases, and 5 bases had no gene match. CDR1 is SGDLS, CDR2 YYNGEE, per germline. This CDR3 has 14 amino acids. CDR3 DNA sequence: TGTGCCAGCAGCGTCCAGACAGGGGGGGACACCATATATTTT. It encodes CASSVQTGGDTIYF.

The genes are TRBV28 and TRBJ2-1, with 8 bases that match TRBD2. CDR1 MDHEN and CDR2 SYDVKM come from the germline V gene. V lost 5 bases and J lost 4; bases outside the gene matches: 13. This CDR3 region has 17 residues. The CDR3 is CASSPPASGPLYNEQFF. The CDR3 nucleotides are TGTGCCAGCAGTCCCCCGGCTAGCGGGCCCCTATACAATGAGCAGTTCTTC.

This rearrangement joins TRBV2 to TRBJ2-5, with D perhaps TRBD1 (6 bases). V shed 6 bases and J shed 5 bases, with 25 bases lying between them. CDR1 SNHLY and CDR2 FYNNEI come from the germline V gene. The CDR3 length is 17 residues. CDR3 region: CASRGTFMYRVRETQYF. DNA for the CDR3: TGTGCCAGCAGGGGAACTTTTATGTACAGGGTGAGGGAGACCCAGTACTTC.

This chain links TRBV27 with TRBJ1-4; 7 nucleotides line up with TRBD1. Trimming took 4 bases from V and 4 from J; bases not matched to a gene: 3. In germline, CDR1 is MNHEY, CDR2 SMNVEV (reference sequence). CDR3 length equals 14 residues. CDR3 in amino acids: CASSSNRGNEKLFF. The CDR3, as DNA: TGTGCCAGCAGTTCGAACAGGGGTAATGAAAAACTGTTTTTT.

V is TRBV4-1 and J is TRBJ2-3; 13 bases map to TRBD2. This CDR3 spans 18 amino acids. V lost 5 bases, J lost 0 bases, and 8 bases stayed unmatched. Germline V lookup: CDR1 MGHRA, CDR2 YSYEKL. The CDR3 loop reads CASSDGLAGVTSTDTQYF. The CDR3 DNA follows: TGCGCCAGCAGCGATGGACTAGCGGGGGTAACTAGCACAGATACGCAGTATTTT.

This clone was observed once. The genes are TRBV6-5 and TRBJ1-4, with 7 bases matching TRBD1. CDR1 and CDR2 from the germline V gene are MNHEY and SVGAGI. With 6 bases clipped from V and 8 bases from J, the junction kept 12 bases outside the gene matches. The CDR3 extends over 15 amino acids. The CDR3 DNA reads TGTGCCAGCAGACGAGCTGACAGGGACGGAGAAAAACTGTTTTTT. It codes for CASRRADRDGEKLFF.

The V and J genes are TRBV18 and TRBJ1-1; TRBD1 matches at 10 bases. The CDR3 is 13 residues long. Germline V gene lookup returns CDR1 KGHSH and CDR2 LQKENI. J gave up 8 bases and V 2 bases, and 2 bases lay outside the gene matches. CDR3 loop: CASSPSDRGEAFF. The CDR3 region has the DNA TGTGCCAGCTCACCATCGGACAGGGGGGAAGCTTTCTTT.

The genes are TRBV7-3 and TRBJ2-1; TRBD2 matches at 11 bases. The CDR3 loop spans 15 amino acids. Germline trimming cut 5 bases from V and 7 bases from J; bases unmatched to any gene: 7. CDR1 and CDR2 (germline): SGHTA, FQGTGA. The CDR3 loop reads CASSHTSGSWNEQFF. CDR3 bases: TGTGCCAGCAGCCATACTAGCGGGAGTTGGAATGAGCAGTTCTTC.

The chain links TRBV28 to TRBJ1-2; 8 nucleotides line up with TRBD1. The CDR3 is 18 residues long. Germline CDR1 is MDHEN and CDR2 is SYDVKM. V shed 4 bases and J 6 bases; nucleotides not matched to a gene: 19. In DNA form, the CDR3 reads TGTGCCAGCAGTTCACCCGGGGGGACAGGCCCCACATATGATGGCTACACCTTC. This translates into CASSSPGGTGPTYDGYTF.

The rearrangement joins TRBV7-3 to TRBJ2-2; D possibly corresponds to TRBD2 (5 bases). Between the trimmed V and J ends, which lost 0 bases and 6 bases, there was a span of 11 bases. The CDR3 length is 15 residues. CDR1 SGHTA and CDR2 FQGTGA come from the germline V gene. Written as DNA, the CDR3 is TGTGCCAGCAGCTTAACAGCGGTCGGGTCCGGGGAGCTGTTTTTT. Translated, it gives CASSLTAVGSGELFF. Looking up the rest from reference TRBV7-3 and TRBJ2-2 gives the full variable domain: GAGVSQTPSNKVTEKGKYVELRCDPISGHTALYWYRQSLGQGPEFLIYFQGTGAADDSGLPNDRFFAVRPEGSVSTLKIQRTERGDSAVYLCASSLTAVGSGELFFGEGSRLTVL.

The J gene is TRBJ2-1, the V gene TRBV4-3; 7 bases line up with TRBD2. The CDR3 totals 15 residues. Germline CDR1 is LGHNA and CDR2 is YSLEER. V lost 1 base, J lost 8 bases, and 8 bases stayed unmatched. CDR3 DNA: TGCGCCAGCAGCCAAGCGGGGGGAATGGGGGATGAGCAGTTCTTC. Translated: CASSQAGGMGDEQFF.

The V call is TRBV7-2, the J call TRBJ2-7; no clear D. The germline V and J ends were trimmed by 5 bases and 7 bases, with 12 bases remaining between them. The length of the CDR3 is 12 residues. The germline gives CDR1 SGHTA, CDR2 FQGNSA. CDR3 nucleotide sequence: TGTGCCAGCAGCCTGTCCGCCGGGGAGCAGTACTTC. This sequence encodes CASSLSAGEQYF.

V is TRBV10-3 and J is TRBJ2-5; D is possibly TRBD1 (5 bases). CDR3 length: 15 amino acids. Germline V gene sequence: CDR1 ENHRY, CDR2 SYGVKD. V dropped 2 bases and J dropped 3 bases, with 13 bases sitting between them. CDR3: CAISEVQRGKETQYF. The CDR3 nucleotides are TGTGCCATCAGTGAGGTCCAAAGGGGCAAAGAGACCCAGTACTTC.

This chain uses TRBV28 with TRBJ2-7; TRBD1 matches 9 bases. CDR3 length: 14 amino acids. Germline V gene lookup returns CDR1 MDHEN and CDR2 SYDVKM. The J segment lost 9 bases and the V segment lost 5 bases, leaving 11 bases of the junction unmatched. CDR3 DNA sequence: TGTGCCAGCAGTCCACAGACAGGGGGTATTTTGCAGTACTTC. Translated: CASSPQTGGILQYF.

This clone was recorded a few times. As DNA, the CDR3 is TGCGCCAGCAGCTTACAGGGGACAGGGCCCCAGCATTTT. This gives the protein CASSLQGTGPQHF. The V gene is TRBV5-1, the J gene TRBJ1-5; 8 bases are a match to TRBD1. Germline loops: CDR1 SGHRS, CDR2 YFSETQ. Trimming removed 2 bases from V and 9 bases from J; junction bases left unmatched: 4. CDR3 length: 13 residues.

This clone occurred once. The chain recombines TRBV6-5 with TRBJ2-6; no clear D. The germline V gene has CDR1 MNHEY and CDR2 SVGAGI. V was trimmed by 7 bases and J by 2 bases, leaving 6 bases between them. This CDR3 is 13 amino acids long. This CDR3 is CASNVAGANVLTF. CDR3 bases: TGTGCCAGCAATGTAGCTGGGGCCAACGTCCTGACTTTC.

The chain uses TRBV7-6 and TRBJ1-3, with D possibly matching TRBD1 (6 bases). The CDR3 runs to 16 residues. CDR1 is SGHVS and CDR2 is FNYEAQ in the germline V gene. V lost 3 bases and J lost 3, with 15 bases in between. DNA for the CDR3: TGTGCCAGCAGCTTCCAGACAGGCTCTAGTGGAAACACCATATATTTT. This codes for CASSFQTGSSGNTIYF.

The chain combines TRBV29-1 with TRBJ2-6; 7 bases match TRBD1. Germline V gene data show CDR1 as SQVTM and CDR2 as ANQGSEA. The CDR3 sequence is 17 residues long. J lost 0 bases, V lost 5 bases, and 10 bases had no gene match. In nucleotides, the CDR3 is TGCAGCGTTCTCGGACAGGCCTTCCTCTCTGGGGCCAACGTCCTGACTTTC. Protein: CSVLGQAFLSGANVLTF.

The V gene is TRBV5-1, the J gene TRBJ2-2; D might be TRBD2 (5 bases). Germline lookup yields CDR1 SGHRS and CDR2 YFSETQ. The length of the CDR3 is 14 residues. Trimming removed 0 bases at V and 7 bases at J, with 10 bases between. CDR3 protein: CASSLDREGGELFF. DNA of the CDR3: TGCGCCAGCAGCTTGGATCGGGAAGGCGGGGAGCTGTTTTTT.

The chain combines TRBV5-4 with TRBJ1-1, with D unresolved. Trimming removed 5 bases at V and 9 bases at J, with 20 bases between. The CDR3 is 14 amino acids. The germline V gene has CDR1 SGHNT and CDR2 YYREEE (reference sequence). The CDR3 is CASSPATRPRQAFF. The CDR3 region has the DNA TGTGCCAGCAGTCCAGCAACCCGGCCCCGTCAAGCTTTCTTT.

The chain has TRBV18 and TRBJ2-1; weak D call: TRBD1 (5 bases). V lost 3 bases to trimming and J lost 4 bases, with 7 bases between them. The CDR3 has 13 amino acids. Germline values: CDR1 KGHSH, CDR2 LQKENI. CDR3 sequence reads: CASSPQGYNEQFF. The CDR3 DNA reads TGTGCCAGCTCACCGCAGGGATACAATGAGCAGTTCTTC.

A word on this clone: A read error may account for a junction end that differs from germline. This same CDR3 is encoded by further DNA sequences in the sample. The V and J genes are TRBV18 and TRBJ2-3, with no clear D. Germline CDR1 reads KGHSH; CDR2 reads LQKENI. The CDR3 has 13 amino acids. The CDR3 protein is CASSPPSTDTQYF. CDR3 DNA: TGTGCCAGCTCCCCACCTTCCACGGATACGCAGTATTTT. Based on the CDR3 plus reference TRBV18 and TRBJ2-3, the full variable domain is NAGVMQNPRHLVRRRGQEARLRCSPMKGHSHVYWYRQLPEEGLKFMVYLQKENIIDESGMPKERFSAEFPKEGPSILRIQQVVRGDSAAYFCASSPPSTDTQYFGPGTRLTVL.

The chain has TRBV7-2 and TRBJ2-7; 7 bases fit TRBD1. J was trimmed by 0 bases and V by 2 bases; bases with no gene match: 10. The germline V gene encodes CDR1 SGHTA and CDR2 FQGNSA. This CDR3 spans 17 amino acids. The CDR3, as DNA: TGTGCCAGCAGCTTAAAGAGGGGGCAGGTTAGCTCCTACGAGCAGTACTTC. Translating gives CASSLKRGQVSSYEQYF.

The chain is built from TRBV7-2 and TRBJ2-3, with no clear D. CDR1 SGHTA and CDR2 FQGNSA come from the germline V gene. This CDR3 is built from 11 residues. The V end was cut by 2 bases, the J end by 5 bases, with 2 bases between. CDR3: CASSLRDTQYF. The CDR3 DNA reads TGTGCCAGCAGCTTAAGAGATACGCAGTATTTT.

This clone was detected only once. CDR3 region: CASSYSRGRVSSPLHF. The CDR3 region has the DNA TGTGCCAGCAGTTACTCCCGGGGGCGCGTGTCTTCACCCCTCCACTTT. The chain uses TRBV6-5 and TRBJ1-6; a weak D match, TRBD1 (6 bases). Germline CDR1 MNHEY, CDR2 SVGAGI. The CDR3 runs 16 residues. The V and J ends lost 0 bases and 9 bases respectively, with 15 bases between them.

This clone was seen a single time. J is TRBJ1-1 and V is TRBV5-3; D is uncertain. TRBV5-3 is marked as an open reading frame, function uncertain. This CDR3 is 14 amino acids long. Trimming took 0 bases from V and 6 from J, leaving 12 bases between them. The CDR3 DNA sequence: TGTGCCAGAAGCTTGGGGCGGGGTTTCTCTGAAGCTTTCTTT. Translated, it gives CARSLGRGFSEAFF.

The genes are TRBV28 and TRBJ1-3; a possible D gene is TRBD1 (6 bases). The CDR3 consists of 15 residues. The germline V and J ends were trimmed by 5 bases and 1 base, with 12 bases remaining between them. Germline values: CDR1 MDHEN, CDR2 SYDVKM. The CDR3 region has the DNA TGTGCCAGCAGTCCAACAGGGTTTTCTGGAAACACCATATATTTT. The encoded protein is CASSPTGFSGNTIYF.